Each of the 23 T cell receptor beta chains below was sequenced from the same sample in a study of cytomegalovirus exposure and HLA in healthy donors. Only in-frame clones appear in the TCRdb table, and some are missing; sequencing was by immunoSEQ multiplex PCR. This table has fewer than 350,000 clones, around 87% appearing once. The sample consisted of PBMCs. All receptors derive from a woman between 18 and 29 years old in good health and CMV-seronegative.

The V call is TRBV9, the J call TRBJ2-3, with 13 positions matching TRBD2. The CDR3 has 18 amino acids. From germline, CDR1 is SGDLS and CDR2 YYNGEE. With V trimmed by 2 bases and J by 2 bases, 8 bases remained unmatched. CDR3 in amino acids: CASSVTSGRALTTDTQYF. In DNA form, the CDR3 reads TGTGCCAGCAGCGTTACTAGCGGGAGGGCCTTAACCACAGATACGCAGTATTTT. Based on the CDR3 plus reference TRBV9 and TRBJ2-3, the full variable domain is DSGVTQTPKHLITATGQRVTLRCSPRSGDLSVYWYQQSLDQGLQFLIQYYNGEERAKGNILERFSAQQFPDLHSELNLSSLELGDSALYFCASSVTSGRALTTDTQYFGPGTRLTVL.

The CDR3 coding sequence is TGTGCCAGCAGCGAAAGCGAGAGCTCCTACAATGAGCAGTTCTTC. It translates to CASSESESSYNEQFF. The V call is TRBV7-9, the J call TRBJ2-1; D is undetermined. V lost 5 bases and J 0 bases, leaving 11 bases between the germline ends. Looked up from germline, CDR1 is SEHNR and CDR2 is FQNEAQ (reference sequence). The CDR3 contains 15 residues.

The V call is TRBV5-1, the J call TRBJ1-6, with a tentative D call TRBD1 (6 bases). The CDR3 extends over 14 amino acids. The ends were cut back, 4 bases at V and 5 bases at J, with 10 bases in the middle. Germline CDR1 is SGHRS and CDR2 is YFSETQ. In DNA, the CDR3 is TGCGCCAGCAGCGAGACAGGTGATAATTCACCCCTCCACTTT. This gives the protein CASSETGDNSPLHF. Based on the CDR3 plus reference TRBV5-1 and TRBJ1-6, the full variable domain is KAGVTQTPRYLIKTRGQQVTLSCSPISGHRSVSWYQQTPGQGLQFLFEYFSETQRNKGNFPGRFSGRQFSNSRSEMNVSTLELGDSALYLCASSETGDNSPLHFGNGTRLTVT.

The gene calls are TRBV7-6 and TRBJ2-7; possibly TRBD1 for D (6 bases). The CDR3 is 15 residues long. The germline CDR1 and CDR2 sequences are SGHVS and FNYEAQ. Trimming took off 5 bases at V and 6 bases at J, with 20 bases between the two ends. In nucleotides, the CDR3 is TGTGCCAGCAGCCTAAGACAGGATGGCTGGGGCGAGCAGTACTTC. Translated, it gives CASSLRQDGWGEQYF.

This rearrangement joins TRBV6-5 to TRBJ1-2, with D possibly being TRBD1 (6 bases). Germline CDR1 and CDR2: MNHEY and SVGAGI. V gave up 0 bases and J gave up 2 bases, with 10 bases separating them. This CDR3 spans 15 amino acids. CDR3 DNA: TGTGCCAGCAGTTACTCGACAGGAACAAACTATGGCTACACCTTC. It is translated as CASSYSTGTNYGYTF.

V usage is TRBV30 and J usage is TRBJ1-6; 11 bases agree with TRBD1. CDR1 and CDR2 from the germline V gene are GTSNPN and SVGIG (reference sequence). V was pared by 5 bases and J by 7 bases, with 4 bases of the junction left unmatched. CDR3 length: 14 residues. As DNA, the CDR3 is TGTGCCTGGGGACAGGGGGCGTACAATTCACCCCTCCACTTT. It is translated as CAWGQGAYNSPLHF.

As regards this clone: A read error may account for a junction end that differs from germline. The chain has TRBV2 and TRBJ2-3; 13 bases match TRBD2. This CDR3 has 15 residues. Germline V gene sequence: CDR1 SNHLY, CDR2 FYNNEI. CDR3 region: CASSGTSGSIDTQYF. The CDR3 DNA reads TGTGCCAGCAGTGGGACTAGCGGGAGCATAGATACGCAGTATTTT.

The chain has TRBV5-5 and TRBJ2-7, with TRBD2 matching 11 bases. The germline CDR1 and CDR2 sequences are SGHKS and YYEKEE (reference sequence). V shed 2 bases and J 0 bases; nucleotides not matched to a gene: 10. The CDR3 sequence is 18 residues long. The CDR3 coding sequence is TGTGCCAGCAGCTTAGGTAGAGGGGGGACTAGCGGCTCCTACGAGCAGTACTTC. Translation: CASSLGRGGTSGSYEQYF.

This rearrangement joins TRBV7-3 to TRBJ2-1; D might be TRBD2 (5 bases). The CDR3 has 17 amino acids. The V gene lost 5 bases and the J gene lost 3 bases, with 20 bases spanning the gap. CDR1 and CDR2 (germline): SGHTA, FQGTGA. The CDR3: CASSPEGLIRVYNEQFF. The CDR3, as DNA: TGTGCCAGCAGCCCAGAGGGCCTCATCCGGGTCTACAATGAGCAGTTCTTC.

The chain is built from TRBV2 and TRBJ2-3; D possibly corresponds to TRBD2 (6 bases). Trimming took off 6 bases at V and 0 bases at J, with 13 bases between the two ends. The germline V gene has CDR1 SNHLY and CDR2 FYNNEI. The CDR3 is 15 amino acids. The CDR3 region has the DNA TGTGCCAGCAGGGGCCTAGCGTTTAGCACAGATACGCAGTATTTT. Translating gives CASRGLAFSTDTQYF.

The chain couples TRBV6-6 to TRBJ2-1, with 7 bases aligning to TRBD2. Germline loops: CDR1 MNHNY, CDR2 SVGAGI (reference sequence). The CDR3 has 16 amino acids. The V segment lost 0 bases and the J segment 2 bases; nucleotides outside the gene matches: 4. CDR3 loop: CASSYSKGTTYNEQFF. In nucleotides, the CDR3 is TGTGCCAGCAGTTACTCGAAAGGGACTACCTACAATGAGCAGTTCTTC.

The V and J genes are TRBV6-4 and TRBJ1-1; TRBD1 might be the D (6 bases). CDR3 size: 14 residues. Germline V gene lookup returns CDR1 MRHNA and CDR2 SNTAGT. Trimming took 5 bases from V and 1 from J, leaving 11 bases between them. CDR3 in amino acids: CASSPGDTNTEAFF. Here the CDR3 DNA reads TGTGCCAGCAGTCCAGGGGATACGAACACTGAAGCTTTCTTT.

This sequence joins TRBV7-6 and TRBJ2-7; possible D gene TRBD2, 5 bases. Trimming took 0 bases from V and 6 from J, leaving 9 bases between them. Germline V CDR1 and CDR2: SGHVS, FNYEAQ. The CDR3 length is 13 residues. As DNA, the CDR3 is TGTGCCAGCAGCTTAGCGTCTAGCCCCGAGCAGTACTTC. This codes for CASSLASSPEQYF.

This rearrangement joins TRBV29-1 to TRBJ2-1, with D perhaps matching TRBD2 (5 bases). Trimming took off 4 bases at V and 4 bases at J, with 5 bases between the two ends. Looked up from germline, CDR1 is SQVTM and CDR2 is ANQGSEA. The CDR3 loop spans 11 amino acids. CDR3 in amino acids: CSVVAYNEQFF. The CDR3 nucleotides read TGCAGCGTTGTAGCGTACAATGAGCAGTTCTTC.

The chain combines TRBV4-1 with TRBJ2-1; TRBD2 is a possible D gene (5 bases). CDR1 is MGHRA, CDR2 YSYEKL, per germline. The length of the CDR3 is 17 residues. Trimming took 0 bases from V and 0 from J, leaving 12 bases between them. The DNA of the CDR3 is TGCGCCAGCAGCCAAGATCAGGACTCTAGCTCCTACAATGAGCAGTTCTTC. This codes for CASSQDQDSSSYNEQFF.

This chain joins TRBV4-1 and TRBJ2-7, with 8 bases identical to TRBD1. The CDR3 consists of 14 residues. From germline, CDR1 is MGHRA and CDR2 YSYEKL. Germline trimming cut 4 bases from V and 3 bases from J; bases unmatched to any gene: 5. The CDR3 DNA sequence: TGCGCCAGCAGCCCGGACAGGGCGAGCTACGAGCAGTACTTC. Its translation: CASSPDRASYEQYF.

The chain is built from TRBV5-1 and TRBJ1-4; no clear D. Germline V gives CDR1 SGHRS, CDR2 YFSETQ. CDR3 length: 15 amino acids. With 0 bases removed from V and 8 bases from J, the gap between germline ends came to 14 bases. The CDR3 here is CASSLDGERLEKLFF. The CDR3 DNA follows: TGCGCCAGCAGCTTGGACGGTGAGAGGTTAGAAAAACTGTTTTTT.

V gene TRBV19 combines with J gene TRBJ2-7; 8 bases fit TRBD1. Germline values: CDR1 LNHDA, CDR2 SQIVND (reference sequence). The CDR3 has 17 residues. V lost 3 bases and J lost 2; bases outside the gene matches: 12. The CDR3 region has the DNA TGTGCCAGTAGTATTTTACCGACCGGGACAGGCCCCTACGAGCAGTACTTC. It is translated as CASSILPTGTGPYEQYF.

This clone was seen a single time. The CDR3 bases are TGTGCCAGCAGTGCTAAATTACACACGTTAGCGGATGAGCAGTTCTTC. It specifies CASSAKLHTLADEQFF. The chain couples TRBV6-1 to TRBJ2-1; tentatively, D is TRBD2 (6 bases). Germline CDR1 reads MNHNS; CDR2 reads SASEGT. The CDR3 is 16 amino acids. V lost 4 bases and J 8 bases, leaving 21 bases between the germline ends.

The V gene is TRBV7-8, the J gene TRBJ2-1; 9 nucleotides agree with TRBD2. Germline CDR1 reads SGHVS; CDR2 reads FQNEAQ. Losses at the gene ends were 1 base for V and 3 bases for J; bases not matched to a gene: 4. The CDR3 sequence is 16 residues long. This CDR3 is CASSLVRLAVYNEQFF. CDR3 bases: TGTGCCAGCAGCTTAGTCCGACTAGCGGTCTACAATGAGCAGTTCTTC.

In nucleotides, the CDR3 is TGTGCCAGCAGACGTCGACCGGGTGAAGCTTTCTTT. It encodes CASRRRPGEAFF. V and J are TRBV6-5 and TRBJ1-1; D gene uncertain. The CDR3 spans 12 residues. The germline gives CDR1 MNHEY, CDR2 SVGAGI. V was pared by 6 bases and J by 7 bases, with 12 bases between.

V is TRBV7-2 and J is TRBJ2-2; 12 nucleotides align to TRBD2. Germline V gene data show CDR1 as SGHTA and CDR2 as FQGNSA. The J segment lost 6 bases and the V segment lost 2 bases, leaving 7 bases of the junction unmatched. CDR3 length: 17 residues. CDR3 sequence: CASSLRLAGVVPGELFF. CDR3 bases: TGTGCCAGCAGCTTACGACTAGCGGGAGTCGTGCCCGGGGAGCTGTTTTTT. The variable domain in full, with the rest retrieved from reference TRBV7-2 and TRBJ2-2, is GAGVSQSPSNKVTEKGKDVELRCDPISGHTALYWYRQSLGQGLEFLIYFQGNSAPDKSGLPSDRFSAERTGGSVSTLTIQRTQQEDSAVYLCASSLRLAGVVPGELFFGEGSRLTVL.

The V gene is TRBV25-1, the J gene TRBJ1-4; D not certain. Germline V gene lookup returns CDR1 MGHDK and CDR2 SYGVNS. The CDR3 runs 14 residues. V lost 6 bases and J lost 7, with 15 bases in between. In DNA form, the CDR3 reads TGTGCCAGCAGACAGTCGTTTGGAACTGAAAAACTGTTTTTT. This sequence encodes CASRQSFGTEKLFF.